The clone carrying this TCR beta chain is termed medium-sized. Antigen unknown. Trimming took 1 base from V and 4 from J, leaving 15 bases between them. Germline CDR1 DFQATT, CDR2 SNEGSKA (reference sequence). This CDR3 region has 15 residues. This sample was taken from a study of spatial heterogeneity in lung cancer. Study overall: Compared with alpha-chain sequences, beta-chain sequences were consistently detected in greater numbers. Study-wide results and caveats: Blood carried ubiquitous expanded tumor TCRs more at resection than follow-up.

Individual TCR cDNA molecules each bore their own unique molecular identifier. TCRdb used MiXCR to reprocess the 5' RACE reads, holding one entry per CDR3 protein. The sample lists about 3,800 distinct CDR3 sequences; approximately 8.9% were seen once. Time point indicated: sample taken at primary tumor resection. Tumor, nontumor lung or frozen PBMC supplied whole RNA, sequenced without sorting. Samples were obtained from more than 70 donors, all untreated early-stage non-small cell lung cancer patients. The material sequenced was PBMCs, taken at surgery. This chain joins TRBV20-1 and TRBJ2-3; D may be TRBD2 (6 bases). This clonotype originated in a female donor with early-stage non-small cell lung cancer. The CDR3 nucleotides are TGCAGTGCTAGAGCCGGGTCCGGGGGTCCAGATACGCAGTATTTT. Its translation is CSARAGSGGPDTQYF.